Listed below are T cell receptor beta chains from one sample, sequenced in a study of blood T cell repertoires in COVID-19. Sequencing used immunoSEQ multiplex PCR; TCRdb keeps in-frame clones, though not all of them. In the table there are 250,000 or so clones, almost 90% of which are singletons. Material: peripheral blood. The receptor source for this set is a woman aged 60-75 years with COVID-19, enrolled during active disease. CDR3s include the opening cysteine and the closing phenylalanine or tryptophan. The D gene is left open where the match is weak. Clone size is stated in some rows and not others, as once, few, many or a class when expanded.

J: TRBJ1-1; V: TRBV3-1/TRBV3-2; D: .; size: .; DNA: TGTGCCAGCAGCCAAACCGGGGTCTCCACTGAAGCTTTCTTT; CDR3: CASSQTGVSTEAFF
J: TRBJ1-1; V: TRBV3-1/TRBV3-2; D: .; size: .; DNA: TGTGCCAGCAGCCAAGCGGGGATGGCTTTCTTT; CDR3: CASSQAGMAFF
J: TRBJ2-3; V: TRBV7-2; D: .; size: .; DNA: TGTGCCAGCAGCTTAGTAGGAGGGGGGGCGAGCGGTACGCAGTATTTT; CDR3: CASSLVGGGASGTQYF
J: TRBJ2-2; V: TRBV6-5; D: .; size: .; DNA: TGTGCCAGCAGTCTACGACAGAGCGGGGAGCTGTTTTTT; CDR3: CASSLRQSGELFF
J: TRBJ2-1; V: TRBV9; D: .; size: .; DNA: TGTGCCAGCAGTTTTATCGACAATGAGCAGTTCTTC; CDR3: CASSFIDNEQFF
J: TRBJ1-3; V: TRBV6-5; D: .; size: once; DNA: TGTGCCAGCACGACAGGAGACTCTGGAAACACCATATATTTT; CDR3: CASTTGDSGNTIYF
J: TRBJ1-1; V: TRBV6-2/TRBV6-3; D: .; size: .; DNA: TGTGCCAGCAGTTACGGGCGGGTGTTGAACACTGAAGCTTTCTTT; CDR3: CASSYGRVLNTEAFF
J: TRBJ1-2; V: TRBV19; D: .; size: .; DNA: TGTGCCAGTAGTATAGAACAGTACTATGGCTACACCTTC; CDR3: CASSIEQYYGYTF
J: TRBJ1-2; V: TRBV27; D: .; size: .; DNA: TGTGCCAGCAGTTTAATGGCAGGTGCTTCATATGGCTACACCTTC; CDR3: CASSLMAGASYGYTF
J: TRBJ2-1; V: TRBV27; D: .; size: .; DNA: TGTGCCAGCAAAGTGGGCCCGGGGAGCTCCTACAATGAGCAGTTCTTC; CDR3: CASKVGPGSSYNEQFF
J: TRBJ1-2; V: TRBV4-1; D: TRBD1; size: .; DNA: TGCGCCAGCAGCCAAGATACGAGGGACAGGGTGGGCTATGGCTACACCTTC; CDR3: CASSQDTRDRVGYGYTF
J: TRBJ1-3; V: TRBV19; D: TRBD1; size: few; DNA: TGTGCCAGTAGTAAGGACAGGATCAACACCTCTGGAAACACCATATATTTT; CDR3: CASSKDRINTSGNTIYF
J: TRBJ2-7; V: TRBV9; D: TRBD2; size: .; DNA: TGTGCCAGCAGCCCGGGGACTAGCGGGGAGCAGTACTTC; CDR3: CASSPGTSGEQYF
J: TRBJ2-3; V: TRBV4-3; D: TRBD1; size: .; DNA: TGCGCCAGCAGCCATGAGACAGGGACCGTTACGCAGTATTTT; CDR3: CASSHETGTVTQYF
J: TRBJ1-4; V: TRBV21-1; D: .; size: .; DNA: TGTGCCAGCAGCAAAGCGGGGACTCACTTATTCAATGAAAAACTGTTTTTT; CDR3: CASSKAGTHLFNEKLFF
J: TRBJ1-3; V: TRBV4-1; D: .; size: .; DNA: TGCGCCAGCAGCCAAGGGCTCCAGGGGCTGGGGGTCGGAAACACCATATATTTT; CDR3: CASSQGLQGLGVGNTIYF
J: TRBJ2-5; V: TRBV6-5; D: TRBD2; size: .; DNA: TGTGCCAGCAGTTACACCAGCGGGGGCAAAGAGACCCAGTACTTC; CDR3: CASSYTSGGKETQYF
J: TRBJ1-2; V: TRBV30; D: TRBD1; size: .; DNA: TGTGCCTGGAGCACCGGGACAGGGGGCTATGGCTACACCTTC; CDR3: CAWSTGTGGYGYTF
J: TRBJ1-2; V: TRBV29-1; D: .; size: .; DNA: TGCAGCGTATTTATCCCGTTCAGGGAGGCCAATGGTAACTATGGCTACACCTTC; CDR3: CSVFIPFREANGNYGYTF
J: TRBJ1-1; V: TRBV20-1; D: .; size: .; DNA: TGCAGTGCTAGTAGGACAGAGAGAATACCAATCTTCTTCTTT; CDR3: CSASRTERIPIFFF
J: TRBJ2-1; V: TRBV6-6; D: TRBD1; size: .; DNA: TGTGCCGACCACCTCGGGACAGGGTCCTACAATGAGCAGTTCTTC; CDR3: CADHLGTGSYNEQFF
J: TRBJ1-4; V: TRBV5-5; D: .; size: .; DNA: TGTGCCAGCAGCTTGGCTAATCGCGCAACTAATGAAAAACTGTTTTTT; CDR3: CASSLANRATNEKLFF
J: TRBJ2-7; V: TRBV9; D: TRBD2; size: .; DNA: TGTGCCAGCAGCCACGGGGGGGTCTCCTACGAGCAGTACTTC; CDR3: CASSHGGVSYEQYF
J: TRBJ2-2; V: TRBV9; D: TRBD2; size: once; DNA: TGTGCCAGCAGCACCCGAAGGGCGTCCCCCGTCCTAGCGGGGGGCACCGGGGAGCTGTTTTTT; CDR3: CASSTRRASPVLAGGTGELFF
J: TRBJ2-1; V: TRBV3-1/TRBV3-2; D: TRBD2; size: .; DNA: TGTGCCAGCAGCCCGTCGACTAGCGGGGGAAGGGCCGAGCAGTTCTTC; CDR3: CASSPSTSGGRAEQFF
J: TRBJ1-2; V: TRBV7-9; D: TRBD1; size: .; DNA: TGTGCCAGCAGCTTTGCAGGGGGCGATAACTATGGCTACACCTTC; CDR3: CASSFAGGDNYGYTF
J: TRBJ2-7; V: TRBV5-1; D: .; size: .; DNA: TGCGCCAGCAGCTTGGCCTTTGCCAGAAAATACGAGCAGTACTTC; CDR3: CASSLAFARKYEQYF
J: TRBJ1-5; V: TRBV12-3/TRBV12-4; D: TRBD1; size: .; DNA: TGTGCCAGCAGTTTGTCAGGGGGGCAGCCCCAGCATTTT; CDR3: CASSLSGGQPQHF
J: TRBJ2-3; V: TRBV19; D: TRBD2; size: once; DNA: TGTGCCAGTAATTCCGGGAGCGGGGGGGCCACAGATACGCAGTATTTT; CDR3: CASNSGSGGATDTQYF
J: TRBJ2-2; V: TRBV15; D: TRBD2; size: .; DNA: TGTGCCACCAGCAGAGTTAGCGGGGAAAACACCGGGGAGCTGTTTTTT; CDR3: CATSRVSGENTGELFF
J: TRBJ2-1; V: TRBV25-1; D: .; size: .; DNA: TGTGCCAACCCCATTTGGAGGGACGGCTACAATGAGCAGTTCTTC; CDR3: CANPIWRDGYNEQFF
J: TRBJ2-2; V: TRBV5-4; D: TRBD1; size: .; DNA: TGTGCCAGCACCACAGGGGGCCCCGGGGAGCTGTTTTTT; CDR3: CASTTGGPGELFF
J: TRBJ2-7; V: TRBV19; D: TRBD1; size: .; DNA: TGTGCCACCCGCCCCTCGACAGGGGGGTACGAGCAGTACTTC; CDR3: CATRPSTGGYEQYF
J: TRBJ1-3; V: TRBV7-9; D: .; size: .; DNA: TGTGCCAGCAGCGGACAGGGAAACACCATATATTTT; CDR3: CASSGQGNTIYF
J: TRBJ2-2; V: TRBV5-1; D: .; size: .; DNA: TGCGCCAGCAGCTTCCACGAGACCGGGGAGCTGTTTTTT; CDR3: CASSFHETGELFF
J: TRBJ2-1; V: TRBV9; D: TRBD2; size: .; DNA: TGTGCCAGCAGCCCAAGAGGGACTAGCGGACTCAATGAGCAGTTCTTC; CDR3: CASSPRGTSGLNEQFF
J: TRBJ1-5; V: TRBV6-2/TRBV6-3; D: .; size: .; DNA: TGTGCCAGCAGTAAGGGCGATCAGGGACTGGAGAATCAGCCCCAGCATTTT; CDR3: CASSKGDQGLENQPQHF
J: TRBJ1-2; V: TRBV7-2; D: .; size: .; DNA: TGTGCCAGCAGCTTAGATCGGAGCTTCTATGGCTACACCTTC; CDR3: CASSLDRSFYGYTF
J: TRBJ2-7; V: TRBV5-8; D: TRBD2; size: .; DNA: TGTGCCAGCAGCTGGGGGAGGGGATACGAGCAGTACTTC; CDR3: CASSWGRGYEQYF
J: TRBJ1-4; V: TRBV5-4; D: .; size: .; DNA: TGTGCCAGCAGCTTGGTAGGGGGTGAAAAACTGTTTTTT; CDR3: CASSLVGGEKLFF
J: TRBJ1-2; V: TRBV5-1; D: TRBD1; size: .; DNA: TGCACCAGCAGCTTGGACCCGACAGGGGAACGAGGCTACACCTTC; CDR3: CTSSLDPTGERGYTF
J: TRBJ1-5; V: TRBV6-6; D: .; size: .; DNA: TGTGCCAGCAGTTACTCAGAGAGCAATCAGCCCCAGCATTTT; CDR3: CASSYSESNQPQHF
J: TRBJ2-1; V: TRBV27; D: TRBD2; size: .; DNA: TGTGCCAGCAGAGTATTTCCAGCGGGGTACAATGAGCAGTTCTTC; CDR3: CASRVFPAGYNEQFF
J: TRBJ1-2; V: TRBV6-2/TRBV6-3; D: TRBD1; size: .; DNA: TGTGCCAGCAGTTACTTCACAGGGGTGCGGAATGGCTACACCTTC; CDR3: CASSYFTGVRNGYTF
J: TRBJ1-3; V: TRBV9; D: .; size: once; DNA: TGTGCCAGCAGCGTGTTGGGAGCGAGCTCTGGAAACACCATATATTTT; CDR3: CASSVLGASSGNTIYF
J: TRBJ1-1; V: TRBV6-5; D: .; size: .; DNA: TGTGCCAGCACCTCGAGGGGGACTGAAGCTTTCTTT; CDR3: CASTSRGTEAFF
J: TRBJ1-2; V: TRBV6-6; D: .; size: .; DNA: TGTGCCAGCAATAGTGCGGGGGGGCGCCGGATCTATGGCTACACCTTC; CDR3: CASNSAGGRRIYGYTF
J: TRBJ1-1; V: TRBV7-9; D: .; size: .; DNA: TGTGCCAGCAGCTTAAGTGCCGTCAGGGGGAACACTGAAGCTTTCTTT; CDR3: CASSLSAVRGNTEAFF
J: TRBJ2-7; V: TRBV29-1; D: .; size: .; DNA: TGCAGCGTTGAACAAAACTACGAGCAGTACTTC; CDR3: CSVEQNYEQYF
J: TRBJ1-5; V: TRBV6-5; D: TRBD1; size: .; DNA: TGTGCCAGCAGCTTAGGACAGGGAAATCAGCCCCAGCATTTT; CDR3: CASSLGQGNQPQHF
J: TRBJ1-1; V: TRBV5-4; D: .; size: .; DNA: TGTGCCAGCACCTTGGCGGGGGGCGCAGGAGCTTTCTTT; CDR3: CASTLAGGAGAFF
J: TRBJ2-2; V: TRBV7-9; D: TRBD1; size: .; DNA: TGTGCCAGCAGCTTCAATCCAGGGGGCAACGGGGAGCTGTTTTTT; CDR3: CASSFNPGGNGELFF
J: TRBJ2-5; V: TRBV12-3/TRBV12-4; D: TRBD1; size: .; DNA: TGTGCCAGCAGTTCGACAGGGGGCGAGACCCAGTACTTC; CDR3: CASSSTGGETQYF
J: TRBJ2-7; V: TRBV9; D: .; size: once; DNA: TGTGCCAGCAGCGTTAGTTCCCGGGTCGACCACGAGCAGTACTTC; CDR3: CASSVSSRVDHEQYF
J: TRBJ1-3; V: TRBV10-3; D: .; size: .; DNA: TGTGCCATCAGTGAGACCAACACAGTGGGTTCTGGAAACACCATATATTTT; CDR3: CAISETNTVGSGNTIYF
J: TRBJ1-2; V: TRBV12-3/TRBV12-4; D: .; size: .; DNA: TGTGCCAGCAGTTTAAAGGGGAACCATGGCTACACCTTC; CDR3: CASSLKGNHGYTF
J: TRBJ1-1; V: TRBV4-2; D: TRBD1; size: .; DNA: TGTGCCAGCAGCCAAGAGTCGCAGGGGGCTTTTTACACTGAAGCTTTCTTT; CDR3: CASSQESQGAFYTEAFF
J: TRBJ1-2; V: TRBV4-3; D: .; size: .; DNA: TGCGCCAGCAGCCAAGACAGGGGCATAGCTAACTATGGCTACACCTTC; CDR3: CASSQDRGIANYGYTF
J: TRBJ2-4; V: TRBV5-1; D: TRBD1; size: .; DNA: TGCGCCAGCAGCTTGGTGGGACAGGTGAACATTCAGTACTTC; CDR3: CASSLVGQVNIQYF